Sequencing of this T cell receptor beta chain was carried out in a study of regulatory T cells in long-lasting Graves disease. In building TCR beta libraries, iRepertoire HTBI primers were used together with Arm-PCR of CDR3 regions. TCRdb fed the multiplex PCR reads into MiXCR, producing one record per CDR3 protein. The table has about 290,000 distinct CDR3 sequences, 20% to 25% seen once. Germline loops: CDR1 SQVTM, CDR2 ANQGSEA. The V end lost 4 bases, the J end lost 2 bases, and 15 bases lay between the germline ends. CDR3 length: 14 amino acids. Noted time point: persistent/refractory GD, antithyroid drugs over 5 years with positive TRAb. After RNA was extracted from PBMCs, the TCR library was made from it.

The TCR originated in a female donor with Graves disease. V usage is TRBV29-1 and J usage is TRBJ2-7; D is possibly TRBD1 (6 bases). The sequences come from peripheral blood mononuclear cells (PBMCs), collected when the disease was refractory, from a patient treated with antithyroid drugs. The CDR3 nucleotides read TGCAGCGTTGGAGGGGGAACCGGAACCTACGAGCAGTACTTC. Translation: CSVGGGTGTYEQYF.